Each of the 7 T cell receptor beta chains below was sequenced from the same sample in a study of T cell responses to AZD1222 COVID-19 vaccine. Sequencing used immunoSEQ multiplex PCR; TCRdb keeps in-frame clones, though not all of them. The sample has tens of thousands of clones, more than 70% seen once. The sequenced sample was peripheral blood, obtained 28 days after the second dose of the MenACWY control vaccine. Every receptor here comes from an adult who received the MenACWY meningococcal vaccine as a control.

This chain connects TRBV7-2 to TRBJ1-2; 8 positions agree with TRBD1. Germline V gene lookup returns CDR1 SGHTA and CDR2 FQGNSA. The CDR3 runs 12 residues. J was trimmed by 8 bases and V by 5 bases; bases with no gene match: 4. The CDR3 here is CASSVPGGGYTF. CDR3 in DNA: TGTGCCAGCAGCGTTCCAGGGGGCGGCTACACCTTC.

CDR3 DNA: TGTGCCAGCAGGGTGGTACAGGGGAGCAATCAGCCCCAGCATTTT. Translated: CASRVVQGSNQPQHF. This sequence joins TRBV6-5 and TRBJ1-5; the match to TRBD1 covers 7 bases. CDR1 and CDR2 (germline): MNHEY, SVGAGI. V lost 6 bases and J lost 1; bases outside the gene matches: 6. The CDR3 totals 15 residues.

This rearrangement joins TRBV7-9 to TRBJ2-5; 7 bases fit TRBD1. This CDR3 has 15 residues. J was trimmed by 2 bases and V by 5 bases; bases with no gene match: 8. CDR1 SEHNR and CDR2 FQNEAQ come from the germline V gene (reference sequence). The CDR3, as DNA: TGTGCCAGCAGCCCGACAGGGAACTTTCAAGAGACCCAGTACTTC. Amino acids: CASSPTGNFQETQYF.

Written as DNA, the CDR3 is TGTGCCAGCCGGGACACCCTGAACACTGAAGCTTTCTTT. This gives the protein CASRDTLNTEAFF. The chain uses TRBV7-9 and TRBJ1-1, with a tentative D call TRBD1 (6 bases). Germline loops: CDR1 SEHNR, CDR2 FQNEAQ (reference sequence). Trimming pared 8 bases from V and 0 bases from J, leaving 10 bases between. The CDR3 covers 13 residues.

This clone showed up just once. This sequence joins TRBV30 and TRBJ1-5; maybe TRBD1 (5 bases). The CDR3 extends over 15 amino acids. In germline, CDR1 is GTSNPN, CDR2 SVGIG (reference sequence). V dropped 2 bases and J dropped 1 base, with 12 bases sitting between them. For the CDR3, the DNA is TGTGCCTGGAGTTACGGGACCGCAAGCAATCAGCCCCAGCATTTT. The encoded protein is CAWSYGTASNQPQHF.

The chain links TRBV27 to TRBJ2-7; TRBD1 is a possible D gene (6 bases). The CDR3 has 14 amino acids. V lost 4 bases to trimming and J lost 2 bases, with 12 bases between them. Germline CDR1 MNHEY, CDR2 SMNVEV (reference sequence). The CDR3 DNA is TGTGCCAGCAGTTACCGGGCAGGGGCCTACGAGCAGTACTTC. Translation: CASSYRAGAYEQYF.

The rearrangement uses TRBV28 and TRBJ1-5, with D tentatively TRBD1 (5 bases). Per germline, CDR1 MDHEN and CDR2 SYDVKM. The CDR3 consists of 17 residues. Deletions cut 6 bases from V and 3 bases from J, with 21 bases between. The CDR3 region is CASRSPGQADTNQPQHF. CDR3 bases: TGTGCCAGCAGGTCCCCGGGGCAGGCTGATACCAATCAGCCCCAGCATTTT.